These 18 T cell receptor beta chains originate from one sample sequenced in a study of shared clonotypes between healthy human individuals. Libraries were prepared by immunoSEQ multiplex PCR; TCRdb keeps only in-frame clonotypes and omits some of them. This table holds 550,000 to 850,000 clones, around 74% found once. The sequenced material came from memory CD4+ T cells sorted from blood. The subset here: CD45RA-negative fraction. The receptors were sampled from a woman aged 30 to 39 in good health.

This rearrangement joins TRBV7-2 to TRBJ1-5; D remains ambiguous. Germline CDR1 and CDR2: SGHTA and FQGNSA. The V gene lost 1 base and the J gene lost 7 bases, with 5 bases spanning the gap. The length of the CDR3 is 12 residues. The CDR3 reads CASSLDWQPQHF. CDR3 sequence (DNA): TGTGCCAGCAGCTTAGATTGGCAGCCCCAGCATTTT.

The genes are TRBV28 and TRBJ1-2; D is ambiguous. Trimming left V 7 bases short and J 1 base short, with 13 bases between. The CDR3 has 14 residues. CDR1 and CDR2 (germline): MDHEN, SYDVKM. DNA of the CDR3: TGTGCCAGCACCTACAAACTACATAACTATGGCTACACCTTC. This translates into CASTYKLHNYGYTF.

This clone was picked up one time. The gene calls are TRBV21-1 and TRBJ2-1; the DNA was not compared with TRBD2, the D call given in the table. TRBV21-1 is recorded as a pseudogene. The CDR3 contains 18 residues. For the CDR3, the DNA is TGTGCCAGCAGCAAAGCTGAGTCGGCGGGAGGTTACCGCAATGAGCAGTTCTTC. Protein product: CASSKAESAGGYRNEQFF.

The CDR3 DNA reads as TGTGCCAGCAGCTCAGGGGACAGGGCGGGCGAGCAGTACTTC. This codes for CASSSGDRAGEQYF. The chain links TRBV7-3 to TRBJ2-7, with TRBD1 identical over 9 bases. This CDR3 has 14 amino acids. Germline CDR1 is SGHTA and CDR2 is FQGTGA. V trimming: 4 bases; J trimming: 6 bases; junction bases outside the gene matches: 7.

To note about this clone: Other DNA sequences of this sample code for an identical CDR3. V is TRBV29-1 and J is TRBJ2-5; 8 bases agree with TRBD2. CDR3 size: 12 residues. The trim removed 7 bases at V and 5 bases at J, leaving 6 bases unmatched. The germline V gene encodes CDR1 SQVTM and CDR2 ANQGSEA. CDR3 DNA sequence: TGCAGCGCCGAGTCGGGAGGGGAGACCCAGTACTTC. Translating it yields CSAESGGETQYF.

This clone was counted many times. V usage is TRBV25-1 and J usage is TRBJ2-1; a weak D match, TRBD2 (5 bases). This CDR3 is 13 amino acids long. V was cut by 2 bases and J by 9 bases, with 11 bases left in between. Germline CDR1 reads MGHDK; CDR2 reads SYGVNS. This CDR3 is CASSELAIGEQFF. DNA for the CDR3: TGTGCCAGCAGTGAACTAGCAATCGGTGAGCAGTTCTTC.

The V and J genes are TRBV28 and TRBJ1-5, with D possibly being TRBD1 (6 bases). Germline V gene sequence: CDR1 MDHEN, CDR2 SYDVKM. V lost 2 bases to trimming and J lost 7 bases, with 15 bases between them. This CDR3 contains 15 residues. The CDR3 loop reads CASSLRQGRQQPQHF. As DNA, the CDR3 is TGTGCCAGCAGTTTACGTCAGGGGAGGCAGCAGCCCCAGCATTTT.

This clone was seen at least ten times. The V call is TRBV7-6, the J call TRBJ1-3; D perhaps matches TRBD1 (6 bases). CDR3 length equals 13 residues. Trimming shortened V by 5 bases and J by 5 bases, and 10 bases separated the two germline ends. In germline, CDR1 is SGHVS, CDR2 FNYEAQ. The CDR3 sequence is CASSTGGRNTIYF. DNA for the CDR3: TGTGCCAGCAGCACCGGGGGCCGAAACACCATATATTTT.

This chain connects TRBV29-1 to TRBJ1-4, with D possibly being TRBD1 (5 bases). Trimming took off 2 bases at V and 5 bases at J, with 6 bases between the two ends. This CDR3 spans 12 amino acids. Germline CDR1 SQVTM, CDR2 ANQGSEA. The CDR3 protein is CSVEQGNEKLFF. CDR3 bases: TGCAGCGTTGAACAGGGAAATGAAAAACTGTTTTTT.

This chain links TRBV5-8 with TRBJ2-6; D is ambiguous. V was cut by 4 bases and J by 1 base, with 9 bases left in between. Germline lookup yields CDR1 SGHTS and CDR2 YDEGEE. The CDR3 has 15 residues. The CDR3 sequence is CASSLFGSGANVLTF. The DNA of the CDR3 is TGTGCCAGCAGCCTCTTCGGGTCTGGGGCCAACGTCCTGACTTTC.

The chain is built from TRBV5-6 and TRBJ1-4; 9 positions match TRBD1. The length of the CDR3 is 16 residues. Germline loops: CDR1 SGHDT, CDR2 YYEEEE. V trimming: 2 bases; J trimming: 0 bases; junction bases outside the gene matches: 2. The CDR3 DNA follows: TGTGCCAGCAGCTTACAGGGGGCTGCAACTAATGAAAAACTGTTTTTT. Translated: CASSLQGAATNEKLFF.

The chain carries TRBV5-1 and TRBJ2-3; 7 bases match TRBD2. V dropped 1 base and J dropped 0; count of bases not matched to a gene: 5. Germline CDR1 and CDR2: SGHRS and YFSETQ. CDR3 size: 16 residues. CDR3 loop: CASSLWSSGSTDTQYF. CDR3 DNA: TGCGCCAGCAGCTTGTGGTCTAGCGGTAGCACAGATACGCAGTATTTT.

This chain links TRBV6-1 with TRBJ2-5; TRBD1 is a possible D gene (5 bases). In germline, CDR1 is MNHNS, CDR2 SASEGT. This CDR3 spans 13 amino acids. The V end was cut by 4 bases, the J end by 4 bases, with 10 bases between. In DNA, the CDR3 is TGTGCCAGCAGTGCCAGGGAACGAGAGACCCAGTACTTC. Encoded protein: CASSARERETQYF.

In DNA, the CDR3 is TGTGCCAGCAGCCCTAGGTCCCTTGTTTACAATGAGCAGTTCTTC. It translates to CASSPRSLVYNEQFF. J is TRBJ2-1 and V is TRBV28; no firm D call. CDR1 is MDHEN, CDR2 SYDVKM, per germline. The CDR3 contains 15 residues. Trimming took 6 bases from V and 4 from J, leaving 16 bases between them. Drawing the rest from reference TRBV28 and TRBJ2-1, the complete variable domain is DVKVTQSSRYLVKRTGEKVFLECVQDMDHENMFWYRQDPGLGLRLIYFSYDVKMKEKGDIPEGYSVSREKKERFSLILESASTNQTSMYLCASSPRSLVYNEQFFGPGTRLTVL.

The CDR3 loop reads CASSEGGLANTGELFF. CDR3 nucleotides: TGTGCCAGCAGCGAGGGGGGACTAGCGAACACCGGGGAGCTGTTTTTT. The chain links TRBV28 to TRBJ2-2, with 8 bases lining up with TRBD2. V trimming: 6 bases; J trimming: 0 bases; junction bases outside the gene matches: 6. From germline, CDR1 is MDHEN and CDR2 SYDVKM. The CDR3 length is 16 residues. Drawing the rest from reference TRBV28 and TRBJ2-2, the complete variable domain is DVKVTQSSRYLVKRTGEKVFLECVQDMDHENMFWYRQDPGLGLRLIYFSYDVKMKEKGDIPEGYSVSREKKERFSLILESASTNQTSMYLCASSEGGLANTGELFFGEGSRLTVL.

The sample holds one count of this clone. This chain links TRBV30 with TRBJ2-2; 12 bases agree with TRBD1. Unmatched junction bases numbered 20, after V lost 5 bases and J lost 4 bases. The germline CDR1 and CDR2 sequences are GTSNPN and SVGIG (reference sequence). CDR3 size: 20 residues. The CDR3 here is CAWQKKRSGTGGFSTGELFF. The CDR3 coding sequence is TGTGCCTGGCAAAAGAAGAGATCCGGGACAGGGGGCTTTAGCACCGGGGAGCTGTTTTTT.

V usage is TRBV2 and J usage is TRBJ2-3; D is perhaps TRBD1 (5 bases). CDR1 and CDR2 (germline): SNHLY, FYNNEI. With 6 bases removed from V and 0 bases from J, the gap between germline ends came to 13 bases. The CDR3 extends over 15 amino acids. The CDR3 reads CASRRQPSSTDTQYF. CDR3 nucleotides: TGTGCCAGCAGGCGACAGCCGAGTAGCACAGATACGCAGTATTTT.

The chain couples TRBV28 to TRBJ1-5; 8 bases match TRBD1. The CDR3 is 13 residues long. J was trimmed by 7 bases and V by 5 bases; bases with no gene match: 4. Germline CDR1 is MDHEN and CDR2 is SYDVKM. This chain's CDR3 is CASSTQGVQPQHF. The CDR3 nucleotides read TGTGCCAGCAGTACACAGGGGGTGCAGCCCCAGCATTTT.